The clone carrying this T cell receptor beta chain was detected only a few times. Its antigen remains unknown. Germline loops: CDR1 ENHRY, CDR2 SYGVKD. This CDR3 has 14 amino acids. The V end was cut by 4 bases, the J end by 3 bases, with 13 bases between. TCRdb used MiXCR to reprocess the 5' RACE reads, holding one entry per CDR3 protein. The sample lists 450,000 to 500,000 distinct CDR3 sequences; roughly an eighth were seen once. The sample belongs to a study of identical twins. Findings and caveats of the study: Conclusions were based on cross-sectional statistical analysis, without following the same donors. Researchers caution that invariant MAIT and iNKT cells could partly confound zero-insertion analyses.

This same sample was also taken into another study, of yellow fever vaccine responses in identical twins. Per that paper: Twins' vaccine T cell responses reportedly seemed partly convergent and partly personalized.

The source is a young woman in good health. The V gene is TRBV10-3, the J gene TRBJ2-7, with no clear D. Sequenced sample: CD4+ T cells sorted from blood. The CDR3 reads CAISGVSNLYEQYF. The DNA for the CDR3 is TGTGCCATCAGTGGGGTTTCCAACCTCTACGAGCAGTACTTC.